One T cell receptor (beta chain) is described in this entry. Antigen specificity is unknown. Using immunoSEQ multiplex PCR, the repertoire was profiled, and TCRdb retains in-frame clones only, with some absent. In the table there are some 25,000 clones, approximately 84% of which are singletons. These data are taken from a study of PD-L1 blockade in urothelial cancer. The V and J ends lost 4 bases and 11 bases respectively, with 17 bases between them. Germline CDR1 and CDR2: MNHNS and SASEGT. CDR3 length equals 13 residues. General study results and limits: Larger 3-week expansion of tumor-associated blood clones was seen in durable-benefit patients.

The study enrolled patients with locally advanced or metastatic urothelial carcinoma. The rearrangement joins TRBV6-1 to TRBJ1-1; no clear D. Sequenced here: PBMCs, sampled around atezolizumab (anti-PD-L1) treatment. This TCR came from a man between 65 and 80 years old with urothelial cancer. The CDR3 loop reads CASSASRYLQAFF. The CDR3 DNA sequence: TGTGCCAGCAGTGCCTCCAGGTACCTTCAGGCTTTCTTT.